This TCR beta chain is drawn from a study of cytomegalovirus exposure and HLA in healthy donors. Study-wide context: Sequencing of 180 million or so T cells in an earlier analysis found around 110 million unique TCR beta sequences.

In the PCR, 60 Vbeta and 13 Jbeta primers were used. The repertoire was sequenced with immunoSEQ multiplex PCR; TCRdb's copy has only in-frame clones and lacks some. This table has about 110,000 clones, around 79% appearing once. The study's findings and limits: Common viral pathogens seemed, in a later analysis, to connect with several of the most significant clusters. In an earlier analysis, about 87% or about 30%: the productive usage of most TCR beta V segments. Analyses of presence and absence presupposed an approximately uniform sequencing depth across donors.

Germline values: CDR1 MGHRA, CDR2 YSYEKL. The ends were cut back, 1 base at V and 4 bases at J, with 7 bases in the middle. This CDR3 spans 13 amino acids. About this clone: Antigen: not known.

The sequence came from a man between 60 and 70 years old in good health and CMV-seronegative. The rearrangement uses TRBV4-1 and TRBJ2-5, with D unresolved. The sample comprised PBMCs. The CDR3 region has the DNA TGCGCCAGCAGCCAAGTTCTCCGAGAGACCCAGTACTTC. Protein: CASSQVLRETQYF.